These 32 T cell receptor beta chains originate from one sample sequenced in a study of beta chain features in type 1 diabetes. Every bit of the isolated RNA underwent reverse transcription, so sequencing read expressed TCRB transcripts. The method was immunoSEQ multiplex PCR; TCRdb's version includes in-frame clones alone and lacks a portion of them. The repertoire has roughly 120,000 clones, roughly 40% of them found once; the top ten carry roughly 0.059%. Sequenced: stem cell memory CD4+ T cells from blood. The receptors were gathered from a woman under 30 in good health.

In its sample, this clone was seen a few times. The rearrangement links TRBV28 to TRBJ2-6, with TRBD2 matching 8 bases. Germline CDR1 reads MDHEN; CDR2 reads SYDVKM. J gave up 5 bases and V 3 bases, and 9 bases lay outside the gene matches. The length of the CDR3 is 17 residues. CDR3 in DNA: TGTGCCAGCAGTTTTCCCAGGGGTAGCGGGAGGGCCAACGTCCTGACTTTC. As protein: CASSFPRGSGRANVLTF.

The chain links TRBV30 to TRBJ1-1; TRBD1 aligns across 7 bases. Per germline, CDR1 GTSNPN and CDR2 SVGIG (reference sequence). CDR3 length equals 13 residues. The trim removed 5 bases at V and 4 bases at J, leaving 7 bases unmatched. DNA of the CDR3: TGTGCCTGGCGACAAGACAGGGTCACTGAAGCTTTCTTT. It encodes CAWRQDRVTEAFF.

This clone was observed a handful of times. CDR3 protein: CSVEGIMGWAGRPYEQYF. The CDR3 coding sequence is TGCAGCGTTGAAGGAATCATGGGTTGGGCGGGGAGACCCTACGAGCAGTACTTC. The J gene is TRBJ2-7, the V gene TRBV29-1; a weak D match, TRBD2 (6 bases). V was trimmed by 1 base and J by 2 bases, leaving 24 bases between them. Per germline, CDR1 SQVTM and CDR2 ANQGSEA. This CDR3 comprises 18 residues.

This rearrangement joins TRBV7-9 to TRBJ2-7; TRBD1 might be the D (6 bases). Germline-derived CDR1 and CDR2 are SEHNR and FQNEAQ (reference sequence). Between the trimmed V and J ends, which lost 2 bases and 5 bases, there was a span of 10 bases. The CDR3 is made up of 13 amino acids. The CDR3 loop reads CASSLHRVHEQYF. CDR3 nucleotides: TGTGCCAGCAGCTTACACAGGGTCCACGAGCAGTACTTC.

The CDR3 spells CASSLGGPDTQYF. The CDR3 coding sequence is TGTGCCAGCAGTTTGGGCGGGCCAGATACGCAGTATTTT. This rearrangement joins TRBV27 to TRBJ2-3, with a possible D match to TRBD2 (5 bases). Trimming cost V 3 bases and J 4 bases, with 8 bases left between them. This CDR3 comprises 13 residues. CDR1 and CDR2 (germline): MNHEY, SMNVEV (reference sequence).

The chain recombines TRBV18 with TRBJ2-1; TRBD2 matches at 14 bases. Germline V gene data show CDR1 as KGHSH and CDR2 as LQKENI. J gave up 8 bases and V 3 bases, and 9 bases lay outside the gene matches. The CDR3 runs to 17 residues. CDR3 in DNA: TGTGCCAGCTCACCCCAGACTAGCGGGAGGGCCGGCTATGAGCAGTTCTTC. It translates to CASSPQTSGRAGYEQFF.

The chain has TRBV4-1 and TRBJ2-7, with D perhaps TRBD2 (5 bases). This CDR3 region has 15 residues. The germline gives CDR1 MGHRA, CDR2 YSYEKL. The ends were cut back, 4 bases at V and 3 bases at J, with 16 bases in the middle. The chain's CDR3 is CASSPQEDLNYEQYF. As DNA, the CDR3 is TGCGCCAGCAGCCCTCAGGAGGACCTGAACTACGAGCAGTACTTC.

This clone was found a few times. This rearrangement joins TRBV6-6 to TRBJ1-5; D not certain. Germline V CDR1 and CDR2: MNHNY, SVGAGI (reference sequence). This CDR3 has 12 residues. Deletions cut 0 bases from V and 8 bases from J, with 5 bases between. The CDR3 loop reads CASSYSREPQHF. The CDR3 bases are TGTGCCAGCAGTTACTCGAGGGAGCCCCAGCATTTT.

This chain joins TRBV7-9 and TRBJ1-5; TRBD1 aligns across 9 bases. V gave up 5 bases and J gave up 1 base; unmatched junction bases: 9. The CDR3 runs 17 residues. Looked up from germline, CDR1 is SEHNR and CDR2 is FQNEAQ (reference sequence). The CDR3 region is CASSPDRGIWSNQPQHF. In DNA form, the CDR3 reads TGTGCCAGCAGCCCGGACAGGGGAATTTGGAGCAATCAGCCCCAGCATTTT.

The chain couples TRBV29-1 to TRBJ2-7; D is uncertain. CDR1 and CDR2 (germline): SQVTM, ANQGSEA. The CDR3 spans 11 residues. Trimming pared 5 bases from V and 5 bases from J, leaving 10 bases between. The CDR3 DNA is TGCAGCGTTCGAGACATCCACGAGCAGTACTTC. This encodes CSVRDIHEQYF.

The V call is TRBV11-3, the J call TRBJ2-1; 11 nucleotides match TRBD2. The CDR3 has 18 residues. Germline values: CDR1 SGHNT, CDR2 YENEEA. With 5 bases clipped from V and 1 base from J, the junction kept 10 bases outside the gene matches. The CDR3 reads CASSPGTSGAVSYNEQFF. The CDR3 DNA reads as TGTGCCAGCAGCCCCGGGACTAGCGGAGCCGTGTCCTACAATGAGCAGTTCTTC. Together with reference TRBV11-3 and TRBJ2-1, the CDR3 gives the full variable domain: EAGVVQSPRYKIIEKKQPVAFWCNPISGHNTLYWYLQNLGQGPELLIRYENEEAVDDSQLPKDRFSAERLKGVDSTLKIQPAELGDSAVYLCASSPGTSGAVSYNEQFFGPGTRLTVL.

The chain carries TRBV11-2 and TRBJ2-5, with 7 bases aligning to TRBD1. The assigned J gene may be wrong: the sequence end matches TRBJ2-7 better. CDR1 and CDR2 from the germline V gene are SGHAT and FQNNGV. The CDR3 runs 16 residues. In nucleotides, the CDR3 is TGTGCCAGCAGCGAAATCAGCCGGGACAGTCACTACGAGCAGTACTTC. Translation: CASSEISRDSHYEQYF.

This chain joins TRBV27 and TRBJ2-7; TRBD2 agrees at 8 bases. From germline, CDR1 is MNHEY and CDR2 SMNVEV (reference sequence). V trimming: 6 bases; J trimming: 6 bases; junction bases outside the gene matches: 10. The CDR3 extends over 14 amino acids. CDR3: CASSQGLAVREQYF. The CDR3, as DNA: TGTGCCAGCAGCCAAGGACTAGCTGTACGCGAGCAGTACTTC.

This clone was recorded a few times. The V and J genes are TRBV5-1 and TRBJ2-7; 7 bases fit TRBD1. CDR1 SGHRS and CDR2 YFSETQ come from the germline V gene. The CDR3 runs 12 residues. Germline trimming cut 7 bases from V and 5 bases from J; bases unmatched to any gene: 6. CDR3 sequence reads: CASCLDRDEQYF. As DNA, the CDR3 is TGCGCCAGCTGCCTCGACAGGGACGAGCAGTACTTC.

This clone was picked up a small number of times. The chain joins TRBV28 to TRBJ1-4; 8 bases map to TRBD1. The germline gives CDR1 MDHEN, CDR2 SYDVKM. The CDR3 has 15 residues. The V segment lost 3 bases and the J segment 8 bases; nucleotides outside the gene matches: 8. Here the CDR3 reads CASSFGRGRREKLFF. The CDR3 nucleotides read TGTGCCAGCAGTTTTGGCAGGGGGCGGCGAGAAAAACTGTTTTTT.

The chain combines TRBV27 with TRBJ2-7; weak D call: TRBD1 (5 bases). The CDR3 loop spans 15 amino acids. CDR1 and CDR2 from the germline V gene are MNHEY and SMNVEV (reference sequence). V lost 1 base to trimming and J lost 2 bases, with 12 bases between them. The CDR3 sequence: CASSLLWGPTYEQYF. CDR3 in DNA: TGTGCCAGCAGTTTATTGTGGGGCCCTACCTACGAGCAGTACTTC.

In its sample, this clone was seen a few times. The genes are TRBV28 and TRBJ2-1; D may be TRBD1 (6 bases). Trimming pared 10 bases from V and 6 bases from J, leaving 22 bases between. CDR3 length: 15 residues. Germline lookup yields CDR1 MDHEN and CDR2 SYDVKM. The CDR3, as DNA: TGTGCCATCGAACCACAGGGATTGATGGGCAATGAGCAGTTCTTC. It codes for CAIEPQGLMGNEQFF.

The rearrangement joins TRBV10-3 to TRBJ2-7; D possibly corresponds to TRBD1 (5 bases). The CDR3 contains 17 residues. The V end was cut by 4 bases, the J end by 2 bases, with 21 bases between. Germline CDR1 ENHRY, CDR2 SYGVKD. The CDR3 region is CAISGHRWGRLTYEQYF. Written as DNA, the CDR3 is TGTGCCATCAGTGGGCATAGATGGGGCAGGCTAACCTACGAGCAGTACTTC.

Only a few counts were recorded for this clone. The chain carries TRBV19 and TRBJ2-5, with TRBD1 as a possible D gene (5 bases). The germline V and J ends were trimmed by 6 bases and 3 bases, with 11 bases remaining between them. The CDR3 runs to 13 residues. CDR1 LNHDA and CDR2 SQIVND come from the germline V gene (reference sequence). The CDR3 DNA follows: TGTGCCAGTAGCACGACAGATGAAGAGACCCAGTACTTC. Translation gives CASSTTDEETQYF.

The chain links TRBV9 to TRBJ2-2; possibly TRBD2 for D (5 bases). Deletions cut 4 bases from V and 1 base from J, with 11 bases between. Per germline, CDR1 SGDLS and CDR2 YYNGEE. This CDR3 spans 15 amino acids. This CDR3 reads CASSFGRENTGELFF. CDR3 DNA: TGTGCCAGCAGCTTCGGACGGGAGAACACCGGGGAGCTGTTTTTT.

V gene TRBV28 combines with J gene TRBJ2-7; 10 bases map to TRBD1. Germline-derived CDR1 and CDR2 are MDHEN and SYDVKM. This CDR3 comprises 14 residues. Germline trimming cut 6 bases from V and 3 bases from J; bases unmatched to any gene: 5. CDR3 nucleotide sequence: TGTGCCAGCAGAGCGGGACAGGGGCTCTACGAGCAGTACTTC. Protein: CASRAGQGLYEQYF.

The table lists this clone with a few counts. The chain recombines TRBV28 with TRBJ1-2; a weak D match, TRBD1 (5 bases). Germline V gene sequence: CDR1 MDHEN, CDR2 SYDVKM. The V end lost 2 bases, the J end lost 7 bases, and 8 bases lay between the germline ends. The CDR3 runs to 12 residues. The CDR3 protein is CASSLDGAGYTF. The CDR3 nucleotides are TGTGCCAGCAGTTTAGATGGGGCTGGCTACACCTTC.

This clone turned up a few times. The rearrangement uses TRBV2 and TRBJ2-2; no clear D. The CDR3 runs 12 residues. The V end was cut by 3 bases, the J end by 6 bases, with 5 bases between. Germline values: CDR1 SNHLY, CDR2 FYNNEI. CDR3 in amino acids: CASSEAPGELFF. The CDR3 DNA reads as TGTGCCAGCAGTGAGGCCCCCGGGGAGCTGTTTTTT.

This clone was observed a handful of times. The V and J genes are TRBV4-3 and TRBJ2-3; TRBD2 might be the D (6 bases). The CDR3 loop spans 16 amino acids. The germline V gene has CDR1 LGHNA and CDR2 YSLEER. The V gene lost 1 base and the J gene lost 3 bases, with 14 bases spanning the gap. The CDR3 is CASSQVLRLVTDTQYF. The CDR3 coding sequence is TGCGCCAGCAGCCAAGTTCTTAGACTAGTGACAGATACGCAGTATTTT.

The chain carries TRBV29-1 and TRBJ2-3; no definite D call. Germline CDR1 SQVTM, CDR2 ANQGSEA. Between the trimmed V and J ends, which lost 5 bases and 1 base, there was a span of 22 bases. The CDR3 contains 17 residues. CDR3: CSVTGKFLGAGTDTQYF. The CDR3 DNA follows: TGCAGCGTTACCGGTAAATTCCTAGGAGCTGGCACAGATACGCAGTATTTT.

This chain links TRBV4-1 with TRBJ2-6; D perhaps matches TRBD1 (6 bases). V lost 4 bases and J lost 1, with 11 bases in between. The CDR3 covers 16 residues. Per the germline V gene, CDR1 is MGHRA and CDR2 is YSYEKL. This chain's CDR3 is CASSRNRESGANVLTF. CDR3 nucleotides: TGCGCCAGCAGCCGGAACAGGGAGTCTGGGGCCAACGTCCTGACTTTC.

The CDR3 here is CASSMPRRGEKLFF. The CDR3 DNA reads TGTGCCAGTAGTATGCCCAGGCGGGGTGAAAAACTGTTTTTT. The V call is TRBV19, the J call TRBJ1-4; unclear D gene. V lost 3 bases and J lost 7, with 12 bases in between. The CDR3 totals 14 residues. CDR1 is LNHDA and CDR2 is SQIVND in the germline V gene (reference sequence). The full variable domain, rest sourced from reference TRBV19 and TRBJ1-4, is DGGITQSPKYLFRKEGQNVTLSCEQNLNHDAMYWYRQDPGQGLRLIYYSQIVNDFQKGDIAEGYSVSREKKESFPLTVTSAQKNPTAFYLCASSMPRRGEKLFFGSGTQLSVL.

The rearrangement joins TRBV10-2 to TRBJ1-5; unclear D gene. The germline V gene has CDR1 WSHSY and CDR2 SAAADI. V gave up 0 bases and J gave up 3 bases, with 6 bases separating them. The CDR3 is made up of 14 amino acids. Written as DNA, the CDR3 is TGCGCCAGCAGTGAGTCGAACTACAATCAGCCCCAGCATTTT. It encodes CASSESNYNQPQHF.

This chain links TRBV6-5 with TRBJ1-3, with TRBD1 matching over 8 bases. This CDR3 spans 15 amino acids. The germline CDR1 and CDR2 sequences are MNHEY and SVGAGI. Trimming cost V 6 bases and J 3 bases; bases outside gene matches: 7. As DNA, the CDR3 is TGTGCCAGCAGGTTAAGGACAGGGAGTGGAAACACCATATATTTT. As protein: CASRLRTGSGNTIYF.

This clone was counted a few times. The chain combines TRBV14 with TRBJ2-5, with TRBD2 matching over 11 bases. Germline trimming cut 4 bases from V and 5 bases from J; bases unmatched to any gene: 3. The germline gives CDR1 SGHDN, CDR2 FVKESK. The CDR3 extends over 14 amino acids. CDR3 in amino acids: CASSPSSGGETQYF. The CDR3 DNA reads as TGTGCCAGCAGCCCGTCTAGCGGGGGGGAGACCCAGTACTTC.

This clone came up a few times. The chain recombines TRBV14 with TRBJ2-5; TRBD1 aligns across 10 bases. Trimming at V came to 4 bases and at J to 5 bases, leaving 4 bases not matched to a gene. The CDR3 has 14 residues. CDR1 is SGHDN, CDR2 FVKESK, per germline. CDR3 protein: CASSPGQGYETQYF. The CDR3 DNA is TGTGCCAGCAGCCCGGGACAGGGGTACGAGACCCAGTACTTC. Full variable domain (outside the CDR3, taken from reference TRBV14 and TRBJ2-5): EAGVTQFPSHSVIEKGQTVTLRCDPISGHDNLYWYRRVMGKEIKFLLHFVKESKQDESGMPNNRFLAERTGGTYSTLKVQPAELEDSGVYFCASSPGQGYETQYFGPGTRLLVL.

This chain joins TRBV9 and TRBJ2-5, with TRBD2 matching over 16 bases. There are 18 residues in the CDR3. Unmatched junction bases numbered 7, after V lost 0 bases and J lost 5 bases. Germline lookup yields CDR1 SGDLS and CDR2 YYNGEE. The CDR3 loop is CASSVAAGGLAGGETQYF. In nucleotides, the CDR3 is TGTGCCAGCAGCGTAGCTGCGGGGGGACTAGCGGGAGGGGAGACCCAGTACTTC.